The 31 T cell receptor beta chains given below trace back to one sample, sequenced in a study of blood T cell repertoires in COVID-19. TCRdb keeps only in-frame clones here, not all; method: immunoSEQ multiplex PCR. The sample contains tens of thousands of clones, over 80% of which appear only once. The specimen was peripheral blood. The receptor set was obtained from a young man with COVID-19, enrolled during active disease.

The V call is TRBV18, the J call TRBJ2-7; weak D call: TRBD1 (7 bases). V was pared by 1 base and J by 6 bases, with 16 bases between. Germline lookup yields CDR1 KGHSH and CDR2 LQKENI. The CDR3 length is 15 residues. For the CDR3, the DNA is TGTGCCAGCTCACCACGACCCAGGGGGGCTGGCGAGCAGTACTTC. This sequence encodes CASSPRPRGAGEQYF.

The gene calls are TRBV5-4 and TRBJ1-4, with D possibly matching TRBD1 (6 bases). The CDR3 runs 16 residues. Germline lookup yields CDR1 SGHNT and CDR2 YYREEE (reference sequence). Trimming removed 3 bases at V and 8 bases at J, with 20 bases between. The DNA for the CDR3 is TGTGCCAGCAGCTCAAGATTCACAGGGTTGGGGGAAAAACTGTTTTTT. Its translation: CASSSRFTGLGEKLFF.

This sequence joins TRBV9 and TRBJ1-1; possibly TRBD1 for D (5 bases). The V and J ends lost 2 bases and 6 bases respectively, with 14 bases between them. CDR1 and CDR2 from the germline V gene are SGDLS and YYNGEE. The CDR3 is 14 residues long. CDR3 nucleotides: TGTGCCAGCAGCGTCGGTACGACAGTTTCTGAAGCTTTCTTT. It encodes CASSVGTTVSEAFF.

The chain carries TRBV19 and TRBJ2-5, with D possibly matching TRBD1 (5 bases). The CDR3 consists of 15 residues. Germline values: CDR1 LNHDA, CDR2 SQIVND (reference sequence). Trimming pared 8 bases from V and 0 bases from J, leaving 16 bases between. The DNA for the CDR3 is TGTGCCAGTCGCGACAGCTCAGGATACCAAGAGACCCAGTACTTC. It translates to CASRDSSGYQETQYF.

V and J are TRBV28 and TRBJ1-1; no firm D call. The V end was cut by 4 bases, the J end by 0 bases, with 18 bases between. Germline CDR1 and CDR2: MDHEN and SYDVKM. CDR3 length equals 17 residues. Written as DNA, the CDR3 is TGTGCCAGCAGTTATTCGGGAGGGCAGCCCCTGAACACTGAAGCTTTCTTT. This sequence encodes CASSYSGGQPLNTEAFF. Based on the CDR3 plus reference TRBV28 and TRBJ1-1, the full variable domain is DVKVTQSSRYLVKRTGEKVFLECVQDMDHENMFWYRQDPGLGLRLIYFSYDVKMKEKGDIPEGYSVSREKKERFSLILESASTNQTSMYLCASSYSGGQPLNTEAFFGQGTRLTVV.

This chain's CDR3 is CASSLGGRAYYNEQFF. DNA for the CDR3: TGTGCCAGCAGTTTGGGCGGGAGAGCATACTACAATGAGCAGTTCTTC. The chain links TRBV27 to TRBJ2-1, with 7 bases lining up with TRBD2. After removal of 3 bases from V and 3 bases from J, the junction contained 8 bases not matched to a gene. Germline CDR1 MNHEY, CDR2 SMNVEV (reference sequence). The CDR3 is 16 residues long.

The J gene is TRBJ1-1, the V gene TRBV7-5. TRBV7-5 is deemed a pseudogene. This CDR3 has 16 amino acids. The CDR3 sequence is CARSLCTRACNTEAFF. The CDR3 DNA sequence: TGTGCCAGAAGCTTATGTACTAGGGCCTGCAACACTGAAGCTTTCTTT.

This clone was counted between two and nine times. This chain joins TRBV29-1 and TRBJ1-2; a weak D match, TRBD1 (5 bases). Germline V gives CDR1 SQVTM, CDR2 ANQGSEA. This CDR3 has 14 amino acids. V dropped 4 bases and J dropped 5 bases, with 17 bases sitting between them. The CDR3 DNA follows: TGCAGCGTTGGGGGGGTGAGCCTAAATTATGGCTACACCTTC. Translating it yields CSVGGVSLNYGYTF.

The chain links TRBV6-4 to TRBJ1-5; 7 positions agree with TRBD1. This CDR3 has 13 amino acids. In germline, CDR1 is MRHNA, CDR2 SNTAGT. Trimming removed 0 bases from V and 7 bases from J; junction bases left unmatched: 0. CDR3: CASSDSGGQPQHF. In DNA form, the CDR3 reads TGTGCCAGCAGTGACTCAGGGGGCCAGCCCCAGCATTTT.

This chain links TRBV19 with TRBJ1-2; D ambiguous. This CDR3 region has 14 residues. V lost 7 bases and J lost 4, with 16 bases in between. From germline, CDR1 is LNHDA and CDR2 SQIVND (reference sequence). This chain's CDR3 is CASTKDRGGYGYTF. The CDR3 coding sequence is TGTGCCAGTACCAAAGACCGGGGTGGCTATGGCTACACCTTC.

The chain joins TRBV30 to TRBJ2-7; D possibly corresponds to TRBD1 (5 bases). The CDR3 runs 12 residues. Germline-derived CDR1 and CDR2 are GTSNPN and SVGIG (reference sequence). With 0 bases removed from V and 10 bases from J, the gap between germline ends came to 13 bases. CDR3 region: CAWSVFRGTQYF. CDR3 in DNA: TGTGCCTGGAGTGTATTTAGGGGTACACAGTACTTC. Full variable domain (remainder filled in from reference TRBV30 and TRBJ2-7): SQTIHQWPATLVQPVGSPLSLECTVEGTSNPNLYWYRQAAGRGLQLLFYSVGIGQISSEVPQNLSASRPQDRQFILSSKKLLLSDSGFYLCAWSVFRGTQYFGPGTRLTVT.

The chain combines TRBV3-1 (or the pseudogene TRBV3-2) with TRBJ2-3, with D hard to call. Germline V gene sequence: CDR1 LGHDT, CDR2 YNNKEL (reference sequence). V was cut by 4 bases and J by 7 bases, with 9 bases left in between. The CDR3 loop spans 12 amino acids. CDR3 region: CASSLSENTQYF. CDR3 in DNA: TGTGCCAGCAGCCTTAGTGAAAATACGCAGTATTTT.

The CDR3 nucleotides are TGTGCCAGCAGTCCCAACCGGGGGACCAAAAGGACTAATGAAAAACTGTTTTTT. This encodes CASSPNRGTKRTNEKLFF. The genes are TRBV6-4 and TRBJ1-4; D possibly corresponds to TRBD1 (5 bases). Trimming took 5 bases from V and 2 from J, leaving 21 bases between them. The CDR3 length is 18 residues. CDR1 MRHNA and CDR2 SNTAGT come from the germline V gene.

The J gene is TRBJ2-2, the V gene TRBV18; 7 bases fit TRBD1. With V trimmed by 4 bases and J by 2 bases, 7 bases remained unmatched. The length of the CDR3 is 16 residues. Germline V gives CDR1 KGHSH, CDR2 LQKENI. CDR3 sequence: CASSLPGQINTGELFF. CDR3 nucleotides: TGTGCCAGCTCACTACCGGGACAGATCAACACCGGGGAGCTGTTTTTT.

The sample holds a few counts of this clone. This sequence joins TRBV19 and TRBJ1-1, with TRBD1 as a possible D gene (6 bases). V was trimmed by 3 bases and J by 5 bases, leaving 13 bases between them. This CDR3 comprises 14 residues. Germline assignment: CDR1 LNHDA and CDR2 SQIVND (reference sequence). The CDR3 coding sequence is TGTGCCAGTAGTATGGGGGCAGGGTGGACTGAAGCTTTCTTT. Residues: CASSMGAGWTEAFF.

The V and J genes are TRBV5-6 and TRBJ1-2, with no clear D. The CDR3 is 11 amino acids. Trimming removed 4 bases at V and 6 bases at J, with 7 bases between. Germline V lookup: CDR1 SGHDT, CDR2 YYEEEE. The CDR3 nucleotides read TGTGCCAGCAGCCGCGTGGATGGCTACACCTTC. This sequence encodes CASSRVDGYTF. The full variable domain, completed using reference TRBV5-6 and TRBJ1-2, is DAGVTQSPTHLIKTRGQQVTLRCSPKSGHDTVSWYQQALGQGPQFIFQYYEEEERQRGNFPDRFSGHQFPNYSSELNVNALLLGDSALYLCASSRVDGYTFGSGTRLTVV.

The chain is built from TRBV9 and TRBJ1-2, with D possibly matching TRBD1 (5 bases). V was trimmed by 4 bases and J by 7 bases, leaving 17 bases between them. Germline loops: CDR1 SGDLS, CDR2 YYNGEE. The CDR3 contains 14 residues. This CDR3 is CASSPRGDSFGYTF. The CDR3 bases are TGTGCCAGCAGCCCCCGCGGGGACTCCTTTGGCTACACCTTC.

The chain joins TRBV7-2 to TRBJ2-5; TRBD2 agrees at 8 bases. CDR1 and CDR2 from the germline V gene are SGHTA and FQGNSA. V shed 5 bases, J shed 10 bases, and the junction held 3 bases outside the gene matches. The CDR3 is 11 amino acids. This CDR3 reads CASSLGTSQYF. For the CDR3, the DNA is TGTGCCAGCAGCCTTGGGACTAGCCAGTACTTC. Full variable domain (remainder filled in from reference TRBV7-2 and TRBJ2-5): GAGVSQSPSNKVTEKGKDVELRCDPISGHTALYWYRQSLGQGLEFLIYFQGNSAPDKSGLPSDRFSAERTGGSVSTLTIQRTQQEDSAVYLCASSLGTSQYFGPGTRLLVL.

V gene TRBV28 combines with J gene TRBJ1-1; 9 bases agree with TRBD1. V lost 6 bases and J lost 5; bases outside the gene matches: 13. The CDR3 runs to 16 residues. CDR1 and CDR2 (germline): MDHEN, SYDVKM. The CDR3 region is CASRTPGQGRNTEAFF. As DNA, the CDR3 is TGTGCCAGCAGGACCCCGGGACAGGGCAGGAATACTGAAGCTTTCTTT.

The J gene is TRBJ1-1, the V gene TRBV18; D is unresolved. The CDR3 spans 12 residues. Germline CDR1 and CDR2: KGHSH and LQKENI. V dropped 9 bases and J dropped 5 bases, with 13 bases sitting between them. DNA of the CDR3: TGTGCCAGTCTTGAGGGTGGAACTGAAGCTTTCTTT. Its protein product is CASLEGGTEAFF.

The CDR3 here is CAISEGLAASTDTQYF. Here the CDR3 DNA reads TGTGCCATCAGTGAAGGACTAGCGGCTAGCACAGATACGCAGTATTTT. V usage is TRBV10-3 and J usage is TRBJ2-3, with 10 bases aligning to TRBD2. The CDR3 length is 16 residues. Germline CDR1 reads ENHRY; CDR2 reads SYGVKD. J gave up 0 bases and V 3 bases, and 3 bases lay outside the gene matches.

The V call is TRBV5-5, the J call TRBJ2-3, with 11 bases lining up with TRBD2. CDR1 and CDR2 (germline): SGHKS, YYEKEE (reference sequence). J was trimmed by 3 bases and V by 0 bases; bases with no gene match: 0. The CDR3 contains 15 residues. This CDR3 reads CASSLGTSGTDTQYF. CDR3 sequence (DNA): TGTGCCAGCAGCTTGGGGACTAGCGGGACAGATACGCAGTATTTT.

The rearrangement links TRBV10-3 to TRBJ1-5; D is perhaps TRBD1 (5 bases). The V and J ends lost 3 bases and 3 bases respectively, with 9 bases between them. The CDR3 runs to 14 residues. The germline V gene encodes CDR1 ENHRY and CDR2 SYGVKD. CDR3 sequence: CAISDGQNNQPQHF. In DNA form, the CDR3 reads TGTGCCATCAGTGACGGACAAAACAATCAGCCCCAGCATTTT.

The rearrangement links TRBV4-1 to TRBJ2-7; 10 positions agree with TRBD1. The CDR3 runs to 18 residues. Germline lookup yields CDR1 MGHRA and CDR2 YSYEKL. V was pared by 4 bases and J by 2 bases, with 14 bases of the junction left unmatched. CDR3 in DNA: TGCGCCAGCAGCCGACGGTCAAATTTGGGACAGGGGACCTACGAGCAGTACTTC. It codes for CASSRRSNLGQGTYEQYF.

This clone occurred a few times. The rearrangement joins TRBV11-2 to TRBJ1-2; no firm D call. Trimming took 1 base from V and 5 from J, leaving 8 bases between them. Germline V gene lookup returns CDR1 SGHAT and CDR2 FQNNGV. CDR3 length: 13 residues. The CDR3 is CASSLGARYGYTF. The CDR3 DNA sequence: TGTGCCAGCAGCTTAGGGGCCCGATATGGCTACACCTTC.

The V call is TRBV2, the J call TRBJ1-2, with TRBD1 identical over 8 bases. Germline trimming cut 6 bases from V and 4 bases from J; bases unmatched to any gene: 16. This CDR3 comprises 17 residues. CDR1 and CDR2 (germline): SNHLY, FYNNEI. In DNA, the CDR3 is TGTGCCAGCAGGGCCGGGACAGGAAGGGGGGGACGCTATGGCTACACCTTC. It translates to CASRAGTGRGGRYGYTF.

The genes are TRBV5-1 and TRBJ2-3, with 10 bases that match TRBD1. V lost 4 bases, J lost 5 bases, and 10 bases stayed unmatched. The CDR3 length is 16 residues. Germline V gene data show CDR1 as SGHRS and CDR2 as YFSETQ. Here the CDR3 DNA reads TGCGCCAGCAGCCCCGCGGGACAGGGGACGGTAGATACGCAGTATTTT. Translated, it gives CASSPAGQGTVDTQYF.

The chain uses TRBV28 and TRBJ1-5; TRBD1 might be the D (5 bases). V was trimmed by 11 bases and J by 7 bases, leaving 18 bases between them. The CDR3 extends over 13 amino acids. Germline CDR1 reads MDHEN; CDR2 reads SYDVKM. The CDR3 protein is CAVGGWRSQPQHF. The CDR3 region has the DNA TGTGCCGTGGGGGGTTGGCGGTCGCAGCCCCAGCATTTT. The whole variable domain, remainder taken from reference TRBV28 and TRBJ1-5, is DVKVTQSSRYLVKRTGEKVFLECVQDMDHENMFWYRQDPGLGLRLIYFSYDVKMKEKGDIPEGYSVSREKKERFSLILESASTNQTSMYLCAVGGWRSQPQHFGDGTRLSIL.

Only a few counts were recorded for this clone. CDR3 sequence reads: CAWDRQMNTEAFF. The CDR3 DNA is TGTGCCTGGGACAGACAAATGAACACTGAAGCTTTCTTT. The V gene is TRBV30, the J gene TRBJ1-1; possible D gene TRBD1, 5 bases. Per germline, CDR1 GTSNPN and CDR2 SVGIG (reference sequence). Between the trimmed V and J ends, which lost 5 bases and 0 bases, there was a span of 10 bases. The CDR3 runs to 13 residues.

The gene calls are TRBV28 and TRBJ2-2, with TRBD2 as a possible D gene (7 bases). V was cut by 3 bases and J by 4 bases, with 24 bases left in between. The CDR3 totals 19 residues. Germline V gene lookup returns CDR1 MDHEN and CDR2 SYDVKM. This CDR3 reads CASSLNRGAVGQGTGELFF. The CDR3 DNA reads TGTGCCAGCAGTTTGAACCGGGGGGCAGTCGGGCAGGGCACCGGGGAGCTGTTTTTT.

This clone turned up a few times. The rearrangement links TRBV14 to TRBJ2-7; weak D call: TRBD1 (6 bases). The V and J ends lost 0 bases and 6 bases respectively, with 15 bases between them. Germline loops: CDR1 SGHDN, CDR2 FVKESK. This CDR3 spans 15 amino acids. CDR3 sequence (DNA): TGTGCCAGCAGCCAAGATCGGTACAGGGCACGCGAGCAGTACTTC. Its protein is CASSQDRYRAREQYF. Variable domain in full (rest from reference TRBV14 and TRBJ2-7): EAGVTQFPSHSVIEKGQTVTLRCDPISGHDNLYWYRRVMGKEIKFLLHFVKESKQDESGMPNNRFLAERTGGTYSTLKVQPAELEDSGVYFCASSQDRYRAREQYFGPGTRLTVT.